Listed below are T cell receptor beta chains from one sample, sequenced in a study of shared clonotypes between healthy human individuals. Some clones are missing from TCRdb's copy, which holds only in-frame ones; the method was immunoSEQ multiplex PCR. This repertoire shows around 340,000 clones, around 79% found once; its top ten account for over 9.5%. The sample consisted of memory CD4+ T cells sorted from blood. Source of these receptors: a man under 40 in good health. CDR3s include the opening cysteine and the closing phenylalanine or tryptophan. A clone size is listed for some rows: how often the clone was seen (once, few, many), or a class if it is expanded.

v_gene: TRBV7-6
abundance: .
j_gene: TRBJ1-1
CDR3aa: CASSGQGNTEAFF

v_gene: TRBV25-1
abundance: .
j_gene: TRBJ2-6
CDR3aa: CASSTTGTGVGANVLTF

v_gene: TRBV28
abundance: .
j_gene: TRBJ1-1
CDR3aa: CASSLHWAGTGTEAFF

v_gene: TRBV2
abundance: once
j_gene: TRBJ2-2
CDR3aa: CASSVWGELFF

v_gene: TRBV27
abundance: once
j_gene: TRBJ2-5
CDR3aa: CASSPDWERKETQYF

v_gene: TRBV7-9
abundance: .
j_gene: TRBJ1-1
CDR3aa: CASSLAWESAAFF

v_gene: TRBV5-1
abundance: once
j_gene: TRBJ2-5
CDR3aa: CASTTGGKLQETQYF

v_gene: TRBV19
abundance: .
j_gene: TRBJ2-2
CDR3aa: CASSATSNTGELFF

v_gene: TRBV5-5
abundance: .
j_gene: TRBJ1-6
CDR3aa: CASSLSSGPLHF

v_gene: TRBV27
abundance: .
j_gene: TRBJ2-3
CDR3aa: CASSSTSWRTDTQYF

v_gene: TRBV10-3
abundance: .
j_gene: TRBJ1-1
CDR3aa: CAISAQGNTEAFF

v_gene: TRBV6-1
abundance: .
j_gene: TRBJ1-5
CDR3aa: CASSINGAQPQHF

v_gene: TRBV6-6
abundance: .
j_gene: .
CDR3aa: CASRRAGNSYEQYF

v_gene: TRBV2
abundance: many
j_gene: TRBJ2-2
CDR3aa: CARGPRTGELFF

v_gene: TRBV11-2
abundance: .
j_gene: TRBJ1-1
CDR3aa: CASSLEARGTEAFF

v_gene: TRBV7-6
abundance: .
j_gene: TRBJ2-7
CDR3aa: CASSRGKDYEQYF

v_gene: TRBV5-1
abundance: .
j_gene: TRBJ2-7
CDR3aa: CASSLGSGDTYEQYF

v_gene: TRBV10-1
abundance: once
j_gene: TRBJ1-2
CDR3aa: CASSDGRDYGYTF

v_gene: TRBV5-1
abundance: few
j_gene: TRBJ1-4
CDR3aa: CASSLDGQGAGNEKLFF

v_gene: TRBV7-2
abundance: .
j_gene: TRBJ1-5
CDR3aa: CASSGPSSNQPQHF

v_gene: TRBV28
abundance: few
j_gene: TRBJ2-1
CDR3aa: CASSLQGYNEQFF

v_gene: TRBV27
abundance: few
j_gene: TRBJ2-7
CDR3aa: CASSLKGAGYEQYF

v_gene: TRBV5-1
abundance: .
j_gene: TRBJ1-5
CDR3aa: CASSLGSRLGQPQHF

v_gene: TRBV9
abundance: .
j_gene: TRBJ2-7
CDR3aa: CASSVGGDYEQYF

v_gene: TRBV29-1
abundance: .
j_gene: TRBJ2-7
CDR3aa: CSVGLSTGVTYEQYF

v_gene: TRBV4-3
abundance: .
j_gene: TRBJ2-2
CDR3aa: CASSQEGGRGTGELFF

v_gene: TRBV11-2
abundance: .
j_gene: TRBJ2-2
CDR3aa: CASSFHRGRIDTGELFF

v_gene: TRBV2
abundance: few
j_gene: TRBJ2-1
CDR3aa: CARSGLADAYNEQFF

v_gene: TRBV27
abundance: .
j_gene: TRBJ2-3
CDR3aa: CASSHYASGSISTQYF

v_gene: TRBV7-9
abundance: .
j_gene: TRBJ1-1
CDR3aa: CASSLGQLNTEAFF

v_gene: TRBV6-1
abundance: .
j_gene: TRBJ1-6
CDR3aa: CASSERTGRSPLHF

v_gene: TRBV19
abundance: few
j_gene: TRBJ2-1
CDR3aa: CASSIATLLNEQFF

v_gene: TRBV28
abundance: .
j_gene: TRBJ2-2
CDR3aa: CASSTDRRGTGELFF

v_gene: TRBV6-5
abundance: .
j_gene: TRBJ2-7
CDR3aa: CASSYTGSGTGGKQYF

v_gene: TRBV19
abundance: few
j_gene: TRBJ1-1
CDR3aa: CASFSDHTEAFF

v_gene: TRBV2
abundance: .
j_gene: TRBJ1-4
CDR3aa: CASSEIGRTTNEKLFF

v_gene: TRBV6-1
abundance: .
j_gene: TRBJ2-6
CDR3aa: CASMQPGGANVLTF

v_gene: TRBV29-1
abundance: .
j_gene: TRBJ2-3
CDR3aa: CSVNQGLGTDTQYF

v_gene: TRBV7-2
abundance: .
j_gene: TRBJ1-1
CDR3aa: CASSFLLNTEAFF

v_gene: TRBV6-1
abundance: .
j_gene: TRBJ2-3
CDR3aa: CASSDPLLAGGFTDTQYF

v_gene: TRBV29-1
abundance: .
j_gene: TRBJ1-1
CDR3aa: CSVNRDRGSEAFF

v_gene: TRBV5-6
abundance: few
j_gene: TRBJ2-2
CDR3aa: CASSLEPRGQGYTGELFF

v_gene: TRBV7-8
abundance: .
j_gene: TRBJ2-3
CDR3aa: CASSFGAWGTDTQYF

v_gene: TRBV19
abundance: .
j_gene: TRBJ2-7
CDR3aa: CASSIEHSRQASRYEQYF

v_gene: TRBV30
abundance: .
j_gene: TRBJ2-3
CDR3aa: CAWGRKDTQYF

v_gene: TRBV19
abundance: .
j_gene: TRBJ1-2
CDR3aa: CASSTGTAANYGYTF

v_gene: TRBV5-1
abundance: .
j_gene: TRBJ1-2
CDR3aa: CASSLEPGYGYTF

v_gene: TRBV28
abundance: .
j_gene: TRBJ2-1
CDR3aa: CASGTSGYNEQFF

v_gene: TRBV2
abundance: .
j_gene: TRBJ2-3
CDR3aa: CASSGDREDTQYF

v_gene: TRBV2
abundance: .
j_gene: TRBJ2-1
CDR3aa: CASSEQGPSYEQFF

v_gene: TRBV6-1
abundance: .
j_gene: TRBJ1-5
CDR3aa: CASSEGRGKGNSNQPQHF

v_gene: TRBV29-1
abundance: .
j_gene: TRBJ2-1
CDR3aa: CSVHGTPVLVNEQFF

v_gene: TRBV5-4
abundance: .
j_gene: TRBJ2-3
CDR3aa: CASSLDRAKNPSSTDTQYF

v_gene: TRBV11-3
abundance: .
j_gene: TRBJ2-1
CDR3aa: CASSLEGSSYNEQFF

v_gene: TRBV6-6
abundance: once
j_gene: TRBJ2-7
CDR3aa: CASSYGPENTYEQYF

v_gene: TRBV7-7
abundance: .
j_gene: TRBJ2-1
CDR3aa: CASSSEAGGGHEQFF

v_gene: TRBV11-2
abundance: once
j_gene: TRBJ2-1
CDR3aa: CASSLGGLAYNEQFF